This T cell receptor (beta chain) was documented in a study of blood T cell repertoires in COVID-19. The age range of participants was about 18 to 95 years, with residence in some 25 US areas. The CDR3 sequence is 16 residues long. Trimming cost V 2 bases and J 0 bases; bases outside gene matches: 2. CDR1 is KGHDR, CDR2 SFDVKD, per germline. Original analysis: Using reference gene primer amplification, nucleated cell counts were estimated. Data came from immunoSEQ multiplex PCR; TCRdb stores just in-frame clones and leaves some out. From that table come the V and J calls and clone size; the DNA was used to work out D and trimming. The repertoire holds some 490,000 clones, with around nine tenths as singletons.

V is TRBV24-1 and J is TRBJ2-2; 7 nucleotides match TRBD1. This receptor was obtained from a woman aged 55-70 years who had recovered from COVID-19. The sequenced material came from PBMCs or T cells enriched from blood (not recorded which). CDR3: CATSDSDRANTGELFF. Here the CDR3 DNA reads TGTGCCACCAGTGATTCTGACAGGGCGAACACCGGGGAGCTGTTTTTT.